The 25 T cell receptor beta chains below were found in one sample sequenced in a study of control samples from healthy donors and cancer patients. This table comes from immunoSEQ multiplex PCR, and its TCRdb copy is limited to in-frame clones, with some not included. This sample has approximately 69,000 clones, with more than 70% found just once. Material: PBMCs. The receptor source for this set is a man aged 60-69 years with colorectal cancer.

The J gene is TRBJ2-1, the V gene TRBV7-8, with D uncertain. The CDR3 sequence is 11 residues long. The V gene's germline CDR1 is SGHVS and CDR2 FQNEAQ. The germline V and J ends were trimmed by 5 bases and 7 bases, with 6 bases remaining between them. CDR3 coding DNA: TGTGCCAGCAGCCTCCTAAATGAGCAGTTCTTC. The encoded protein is CASSLLNEQFF. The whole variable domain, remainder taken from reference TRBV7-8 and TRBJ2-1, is GAGVSQSPRYKVAKRGQDVALRCDPISGHVSLFWYQQALGQGPEFLTYFQNEAQLDKSGLPSDRFFAERPEGSVSTLKIQRTQQEDSAVYLCASSLLNEQFFGPGTRLTVL.

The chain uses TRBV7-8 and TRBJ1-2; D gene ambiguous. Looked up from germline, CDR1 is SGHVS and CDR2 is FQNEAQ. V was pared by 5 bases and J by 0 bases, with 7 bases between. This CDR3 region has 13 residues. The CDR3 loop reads CASSPDANYGYTF. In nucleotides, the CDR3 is TGTGCCAGCAGCCCGGATGCTAACTATGGCTACACCTTC.

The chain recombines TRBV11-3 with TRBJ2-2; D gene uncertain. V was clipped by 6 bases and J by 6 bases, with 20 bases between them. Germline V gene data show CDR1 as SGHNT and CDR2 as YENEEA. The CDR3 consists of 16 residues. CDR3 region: CASSLNEWYSAGELFF. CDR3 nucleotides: TGTGCCAGCAGTCTAAACGAGTGGTATTCGGCCGGGGAGCTGTTTTTT.

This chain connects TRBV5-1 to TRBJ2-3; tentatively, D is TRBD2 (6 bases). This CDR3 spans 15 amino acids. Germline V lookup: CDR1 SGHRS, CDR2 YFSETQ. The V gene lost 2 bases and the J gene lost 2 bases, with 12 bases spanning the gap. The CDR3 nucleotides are TGCGCCAGCAGCTTTAGCGGAATGTCCACAGATACGCAGTATTTT. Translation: CASSFSGMSTDTQYF. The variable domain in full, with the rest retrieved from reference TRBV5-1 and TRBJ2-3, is KAGVTQTPRYLIKTRGQQVTLSCSPISGHRSVSWYQQTPGQGLQFLFEYFSETQRNKGNFPGRFSGRQFSNSRSEMNVSTLELGDSALYLCASSFSGMSTDTQYFGPGTRLTVL.

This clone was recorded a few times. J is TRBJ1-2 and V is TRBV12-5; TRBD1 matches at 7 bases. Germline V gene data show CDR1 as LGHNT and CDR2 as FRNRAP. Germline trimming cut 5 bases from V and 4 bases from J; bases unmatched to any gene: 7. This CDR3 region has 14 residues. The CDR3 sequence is CASGLTGIGYGYTF. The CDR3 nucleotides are TGTGCTAGTGGTCTGACAGGGATTGGCTATGGCTACACCTTC.

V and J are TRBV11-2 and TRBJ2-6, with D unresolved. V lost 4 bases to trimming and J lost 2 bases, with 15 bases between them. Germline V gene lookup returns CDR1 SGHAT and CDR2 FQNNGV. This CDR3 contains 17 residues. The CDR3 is CASSSLDRATGANVLTF. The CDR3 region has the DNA TGTGCCAGCAGCTCACTCGACCGGGCCACTGGGGCCAACGTCCTGACTTTC.

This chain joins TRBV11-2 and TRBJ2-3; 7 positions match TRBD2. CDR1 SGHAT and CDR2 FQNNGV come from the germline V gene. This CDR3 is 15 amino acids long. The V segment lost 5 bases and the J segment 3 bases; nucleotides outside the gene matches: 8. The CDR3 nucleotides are TGTGCCAGCAGCAACCGTGGGGGGGGAACAGATACGCAGTATTTT. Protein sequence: CASSNRGGGTDTQYF.

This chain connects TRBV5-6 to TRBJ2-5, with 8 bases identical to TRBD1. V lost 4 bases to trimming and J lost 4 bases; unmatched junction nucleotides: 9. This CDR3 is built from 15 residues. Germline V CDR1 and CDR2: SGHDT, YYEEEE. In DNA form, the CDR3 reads TGTGCCAGCAGCGCTTTGGACAGGGCGGGAGAGACCCAGTACTTC. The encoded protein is CASSALDRAGETQYF.

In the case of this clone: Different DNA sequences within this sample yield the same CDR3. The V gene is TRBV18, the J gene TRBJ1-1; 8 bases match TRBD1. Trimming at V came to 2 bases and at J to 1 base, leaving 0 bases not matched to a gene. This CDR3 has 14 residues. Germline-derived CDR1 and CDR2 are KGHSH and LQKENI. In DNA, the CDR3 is TGTGCCAGCTCACCAGGACAGGGGAACACTGAAGCTTTCTTT. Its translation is CASSPGQGNTEAFF.

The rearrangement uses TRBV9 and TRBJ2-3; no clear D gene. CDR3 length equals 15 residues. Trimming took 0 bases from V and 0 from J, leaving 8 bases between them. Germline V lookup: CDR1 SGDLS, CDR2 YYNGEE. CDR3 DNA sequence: TGTGCCAGCAGCGTAGATCACGGTAGCACAGATACGCAGTATTTT. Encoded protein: CASSVDHGSTDTQYF.

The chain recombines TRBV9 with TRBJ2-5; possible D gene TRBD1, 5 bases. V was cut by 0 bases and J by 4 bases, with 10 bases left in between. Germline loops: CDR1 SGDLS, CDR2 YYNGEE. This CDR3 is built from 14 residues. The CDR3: CASSVGWGRETQYF. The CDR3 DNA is TGTGCCAGCAGCGTAGGGTGGGGCCGAGAGACCCAGTACTTC.

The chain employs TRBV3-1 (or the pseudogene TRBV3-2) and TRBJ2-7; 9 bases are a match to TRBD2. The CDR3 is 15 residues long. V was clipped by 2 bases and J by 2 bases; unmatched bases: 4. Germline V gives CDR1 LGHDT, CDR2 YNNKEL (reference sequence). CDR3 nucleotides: TGTGCCAGCAGCCAACTTAGCGGGGGCACCTACGAGCAGTACTTC. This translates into CASSQLSGGTYEQYF.

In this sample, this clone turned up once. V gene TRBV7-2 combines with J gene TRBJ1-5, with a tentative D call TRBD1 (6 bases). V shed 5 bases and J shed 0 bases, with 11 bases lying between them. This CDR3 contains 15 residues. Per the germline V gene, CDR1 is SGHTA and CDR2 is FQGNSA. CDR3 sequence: CASSPRTDSNQPQHF. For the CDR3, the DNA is TGTGCCAGCAGCCCCCGGACAGATAGCAATCAGCCCCAGCATTTT. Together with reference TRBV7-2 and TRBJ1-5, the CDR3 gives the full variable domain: GAGVSQSPSNKVTEKGKDVELRCDPISGHTALYWYRQSLGQGLEFLIYFQGNSAPDKSGLPSDRFSAERTGGSVSTLTIQRTQQEDSAVYLCASSPRTDSNQPQHFGDGTRLSIL.

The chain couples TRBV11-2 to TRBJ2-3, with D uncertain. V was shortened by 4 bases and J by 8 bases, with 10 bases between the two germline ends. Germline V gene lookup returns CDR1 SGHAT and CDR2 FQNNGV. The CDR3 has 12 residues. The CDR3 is CASSSTATTQYF. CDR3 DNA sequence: TGTGCCAGCAGCTCCACGGCCACTACGCAGTATTTT.

This chain's CDR3 is CASSLTGYTEAFF. The CDR3 nucleotides are TGTGCCAGCTCACTTACAGGGTACACTGAAGCTTTCTTT. The chain employs TRBV18 and TRBJ1-1, with D possibly being TRBD1 (6 bases). The V end was cut by 4 bases, the J end by 3 bases, with 9 bases between. This CDR3 has 13 amino acids. Germline CDR1 KGHSH, CDR2 LQKENI.

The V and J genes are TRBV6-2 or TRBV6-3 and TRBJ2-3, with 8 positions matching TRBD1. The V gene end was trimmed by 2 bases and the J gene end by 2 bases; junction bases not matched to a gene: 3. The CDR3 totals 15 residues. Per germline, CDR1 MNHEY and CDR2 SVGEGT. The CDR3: CASSYGQGVTDTQYF. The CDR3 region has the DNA TGTGCCAGCAGTTACGGACAGGGTGTCACAGATACGCAGTATTTT.

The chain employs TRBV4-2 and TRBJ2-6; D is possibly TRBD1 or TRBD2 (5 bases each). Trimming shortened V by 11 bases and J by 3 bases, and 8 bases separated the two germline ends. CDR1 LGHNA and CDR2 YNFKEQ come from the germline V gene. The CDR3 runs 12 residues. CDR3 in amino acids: CASRGGANVLTF. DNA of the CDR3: TGTGCCTCGAGGGGTGGGGCCAACGTCCTGACTTTC.

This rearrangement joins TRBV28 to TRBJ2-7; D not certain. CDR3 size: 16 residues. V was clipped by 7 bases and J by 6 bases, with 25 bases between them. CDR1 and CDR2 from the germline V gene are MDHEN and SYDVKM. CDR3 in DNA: TGTGCCAGCACCTTTAAATTGAGGTTGGTGGCGCGCGAGCAGTACTTC. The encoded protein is CASTFKLRLVAREQYF.

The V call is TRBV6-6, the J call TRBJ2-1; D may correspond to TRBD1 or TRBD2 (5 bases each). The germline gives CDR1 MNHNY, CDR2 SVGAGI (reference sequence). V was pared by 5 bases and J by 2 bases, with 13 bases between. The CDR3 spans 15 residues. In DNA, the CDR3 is TGTGCCAGCAGTGGGCGCTCGGGGCCCTACAATGAGCAGTTCTTC. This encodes CASSGRSGPYNEQFF.

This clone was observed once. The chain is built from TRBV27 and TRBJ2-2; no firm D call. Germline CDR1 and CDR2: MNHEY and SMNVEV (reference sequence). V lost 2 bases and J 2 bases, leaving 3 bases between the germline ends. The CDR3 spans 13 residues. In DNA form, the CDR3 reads TGTGCCAGCAGTTTACTAAACACCGGGGAGCTGTTTTTT. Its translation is CASSLLNTGELFF.

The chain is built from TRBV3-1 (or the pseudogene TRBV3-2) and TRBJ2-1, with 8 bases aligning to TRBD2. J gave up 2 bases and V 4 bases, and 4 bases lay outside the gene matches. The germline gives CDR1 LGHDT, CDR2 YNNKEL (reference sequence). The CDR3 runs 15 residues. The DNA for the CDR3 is TGTGCCAGCAGCCCAGGGACTAGGGCCTACAATGAGCAGTTCTTC. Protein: CASSPGTRAYNEQFF.

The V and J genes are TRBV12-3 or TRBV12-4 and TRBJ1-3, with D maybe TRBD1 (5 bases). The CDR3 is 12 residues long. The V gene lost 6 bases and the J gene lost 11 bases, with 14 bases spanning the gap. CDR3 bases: TGTGCCAGCAGCCCAGATCTAGGGGCCATATATTTT. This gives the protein CASSPDLGAIYF.

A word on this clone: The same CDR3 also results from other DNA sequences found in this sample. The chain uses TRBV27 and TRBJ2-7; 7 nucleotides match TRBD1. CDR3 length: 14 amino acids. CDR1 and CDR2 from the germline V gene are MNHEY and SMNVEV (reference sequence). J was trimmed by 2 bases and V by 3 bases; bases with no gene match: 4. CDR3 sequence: CASSLGQGAYEQYF. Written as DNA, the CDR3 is TGTGCCAGCAGTTTGGGGCAGGGGGCCTACGAGCAGTACTTC.

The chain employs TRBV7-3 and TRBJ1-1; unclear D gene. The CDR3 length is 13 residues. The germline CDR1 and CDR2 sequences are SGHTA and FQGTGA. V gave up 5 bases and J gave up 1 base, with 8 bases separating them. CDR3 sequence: CASSQGRNTEAFF. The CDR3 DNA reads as TGTGCCAGCAGCCAAGGCCGGAACACTGAAGCTTTCTTT.

The CDR3 DNA reads as TGTGCCAGCCAGGGTTGGGCGAGGACCGGGGAGCTGTTTTTT. Protein: CASQGWARTGELFF. This sequence joins TRBV19 and TRBJ2-2; D possibly corresponds to TRBD1 (5 bases). Germline CDR1 is LNHDA and CDR2 is SQIVND (reference sequence). The CDR3 totals 14 residues. V was pared by 9 bases and J by 5 bases, with 16 bases between.